This T cell receptor (beta chain) came from a study of blood T cell repertoires in COVID-19. The wider study: Italy, Spain and the United States were the sources of the convalescent and acute COVID-19 samples. PBMCs, B-cell-depleted T cells, or T cells were the source of the cDNA or gDNA that made up the material.

This CDR3 region has 12 residues. V was trimmed by 7 bases and J by 2 bases, leaving 8 bases between them. CDR1 and CDR2 from the germline V gene are MNHEY and SVGAGI. In the original processing: Estimated nucleated cell counts came from reference gene primer amplification. Sequenced by immunoSEQ multiplex PCR; TCRdb stores in-frame clones only, minus some. V and J calls and clone size are as listed in that table; D and trimming were resolved from the DNA. The sample lists under 300,000 clones; about 86% were seen once. The sample was peripheral blood. The TCR originated in a woman in her fifties or sixties with active or convalescent COVID-19. The rearrangement links TRBV6-5 to TRBJ1-2, with D uncertain. The CDR3 DNA is TGTGCCAGCATAGACAAGAACTATGGCTACACCTTC. Protein sequence: CASIDKNYGYTF.